The T cell receptor (beta chain) described here comes from a study of cytomegalovirus exposure and HLA in healthy donors. PCR primers comprised 60 Vbeta and 13 Jbeta primers. Sequencing was performed with immunoSEQ multiplex PCR; in TCRdb, only in-frame clones are kept and a portion is missing. The sample includes approximately 150,000 clones, more than 60% seen only once; the top ten take 4.9%. Donors in the study were healthy people who gave bone marrow. The CDR3 loop spans 14 amino acids. CDR1 and CDR2 from the germline V gene are SEHNR and FQNEAQ (reference sequence). This clone has only a few counts. An end of the junction differs from the germline gene, which may be a read error.

The sequenced sample was PBMCs. The TCR comes from a male donor in good health and CMV-seronegative. The chain employs TRBV7-9 and TRBJ1-2; TRBD1 agrees at 7 bases. CDR3 amino acids: CSSSSETGSYGYTF. CDR3 nucleotide sequence: TGTTCCAGCAGCTCCGAGACAGGGTCCTATGGCTACACCTTC.